A single T cell receptor (beta chain) is shown here with its context. The CDR3 is 13 amino acids. Germline V gives CDR1 PRHDT, CDR2 FYEKMQ (reference sequence). Trimming stripped 5 bases from V and 2 bases from J, with 9 bases between. These data come from a study of blood T cell repertoires in COVID-19. Looking at the study overall: The United States, Italy and Spain supplied acute and convalescent COVID-19 samples. T cells, B-cell-depleted T cells, or PBMCs supplied cDNA or gDNA.

Study processing details: Estimation of nucleated cell counts was performed using reference gene primer amplification. Method: immunoSEQ multiplex PCR; TCRdb's copy keeps in-frame clones and lacks some. For V, J and clone size, that table is used; D and trimming come from the DNA. The sample carries approximately 120,000 clones, nearly 85% recorded once. The V gene is TRBV13, the J gene TRBJ1-2; unclear D gene. Sequencing was carried out using peripheral blood. This receptor was obtained from a woman aged 50 to 60 with acute or convalescent COVID-19. The CDR3, as DNA: TGTGCCAGCAGCCCCCGGGAGAACTATGGCTACACCTTC. Translating it yields CASSPRENYGYTF. Full variable domain (remainder filled in from reference TRBV13 and TRBJ1-2): AAGVIQSPRHLIKEKRETATLKCYPIPRHDTVYWYQQGPGQDPQFLISFYEKMQSDKGSIPDRFSAQQFSDYHSELNMSSLELGDSALYFCASSPRENYGYTFGSGTRLTVV.